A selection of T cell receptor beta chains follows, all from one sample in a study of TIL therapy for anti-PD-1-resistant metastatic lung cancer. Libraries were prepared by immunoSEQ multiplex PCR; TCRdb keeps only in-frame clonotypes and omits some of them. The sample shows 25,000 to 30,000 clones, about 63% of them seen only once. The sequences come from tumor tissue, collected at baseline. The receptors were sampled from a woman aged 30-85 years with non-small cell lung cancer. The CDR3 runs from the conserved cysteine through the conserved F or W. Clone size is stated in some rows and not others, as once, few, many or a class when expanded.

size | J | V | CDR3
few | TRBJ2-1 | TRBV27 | CASLGQGRGNEQFF
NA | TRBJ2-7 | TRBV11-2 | CASSLDRQGEQYF
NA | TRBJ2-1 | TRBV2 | CASGLVIYNEQFF
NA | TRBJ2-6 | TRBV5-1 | CASSQGQGKAGGANVLTF
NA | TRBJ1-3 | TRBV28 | CASSGGAPRGGNTIYF
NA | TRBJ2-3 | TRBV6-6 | CASSYSMDSLDTQYF
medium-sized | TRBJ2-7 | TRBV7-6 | CASSLASLANEQYF
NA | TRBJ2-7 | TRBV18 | CASSPKQGSYEQYF
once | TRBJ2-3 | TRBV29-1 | CSVVGDTQYF
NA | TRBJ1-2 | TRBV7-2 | CASSLVAGAGYGYTF
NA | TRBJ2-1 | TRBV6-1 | CASSEERPIGRNEQFF
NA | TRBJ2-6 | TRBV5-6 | CASTSGTRSGANVLTF
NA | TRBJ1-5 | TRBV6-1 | CASSEVTWTGVSYSNQPQHF
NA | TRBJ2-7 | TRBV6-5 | CASRISGASSYEQYF
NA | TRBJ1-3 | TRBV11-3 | CASSLGPTSGNTIYF
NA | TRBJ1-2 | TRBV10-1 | CASSESTGFDGYTF
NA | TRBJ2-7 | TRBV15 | CATSSDRLAGYEQYF
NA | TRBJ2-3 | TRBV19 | CASSDVLRSTDTQYF
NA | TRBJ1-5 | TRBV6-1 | CASSGLSLNQPQHF
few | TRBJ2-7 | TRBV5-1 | CASSWIGASREQYF
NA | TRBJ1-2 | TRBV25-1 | CASSTQGDGYTF
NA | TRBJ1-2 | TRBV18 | CASGQDYGYTF
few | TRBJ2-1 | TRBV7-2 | CASNPLAAYNEQFF
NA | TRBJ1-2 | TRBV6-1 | CASRNVWQGQGGYTF
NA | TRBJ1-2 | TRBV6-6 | CASAAEVVYGYTF
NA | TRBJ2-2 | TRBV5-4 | CASSTGTSGRITGELFF
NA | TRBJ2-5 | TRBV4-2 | CASSAEGPRAKTQYF
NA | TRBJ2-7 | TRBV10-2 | CASSEYPAGMRGEQYF
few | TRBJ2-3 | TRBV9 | CASSVVSDTQYF
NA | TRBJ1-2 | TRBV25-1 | CASSPQGSYGYTF
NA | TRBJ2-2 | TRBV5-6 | CASSALPTGELFF
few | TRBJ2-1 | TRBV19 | CASSGLAGRGGEQFF
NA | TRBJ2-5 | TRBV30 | CAWDAGGRETQYF
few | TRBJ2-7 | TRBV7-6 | CASSFSGRRYEQYF
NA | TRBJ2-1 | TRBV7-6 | CASSLTSGRDEQFF
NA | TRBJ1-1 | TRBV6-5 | CASSYVGVGTEAFF
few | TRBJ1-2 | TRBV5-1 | CASSLETAQDYTF
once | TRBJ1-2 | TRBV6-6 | CASSRLGQQGYTF
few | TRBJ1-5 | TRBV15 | CATSRDLVTDSNQPQHF
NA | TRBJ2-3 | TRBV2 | CASSPTGAPDTQYF